This is a list of T cell receptor beta chains from one sample in a study of lymphopenia after photon versus proton radiotherapy. Only in-frame clones appear in the TCRdb table, and some are missing; sequencing was by immunoSEQ multiplex PCR. The data contain approximately 12,000 clones, 88% of them singletons. The specimen was peripheral blood, collected from a patient treated with photon-based radiotherapy. The receptors originated from a man in his sixties with pancreatic cancer. Each CDR3 is given with its conserved first and last residue. D genes are given only for firm matches. The size entry is marked missing in some rows and otherwise reads once, few, many or a size class.

len: 15; abundance: NA; j_gene: TRBJ1-1; d_gene: TRBD1; v_gene: TRBV30; CDR3aa: CAWISSGQVNTEAFF; CDR3nt: TGTGCCTGGATTTCTTCGGGACAGGTGAACACTGAAGCTTTCTTT
len: 15; abundance: NA; j_gene: TRBJ1-2; d_gene: NA; v_gene: TRBV5-8; CDR3aa: CASSSVGRTYYGYTF; CDR3nt: TGTGCCAGCAGCTCGGTTGGCCGCACCTACTATGGCTACACCTTC
len: 18; abundance: NA; j_gene: TRBJ2-3; d_gene: NA; v_gene: TRBV6-1; CDR3aa: CASSEGNMPFSSTDTQYF; CDR3nt: TGTGCCAGCAGTGAAGGTAATATGCCTTTCTCTAGCACAGATACGCAGTATTTT
len: 17; abundance: once; j_gene: TRBJ2-4; d_gene: TRBD1; v_gene: TRBV30; CDR3aa: CAWIPWGQSAAKNIQYF; CDR3nt: TGTGCCTGGATCCCGTGGGGACAGTCCGCAGCCAAAAACATTCAGTACTTC
len: 11; abundance: NA; j_gene: TRBJ1-4; d_gene: NA; v_gene: TRBV5-4; CDR3aa: CASSLNEKLFF; CDR3nt: TGTGCCAGCAGCTTGAATGAAAAACTGTTTTTT
len: 17; abundance: NA; j_gene: TRBJ1-5; d_gene: TRBD1; v_gene: TRBV4-1; CDR3aa: CASSQFPLGTVNQPQHF; CDR3nt: TGCGCCAGCAGCCAATTCCCCCTGGGGACAGTCAATCAGCCCCAGCATTTT
len: 15; abundance: NA; j_gene: TRBJ1-4; d_gene: NA; v_gene: TRBV9; CDR3aa: CASSVRERTNEKLFF; CDR3nt: TGTGCCAGCAGCGTCAGGGAGCGAACTAATGAAAAACTGTTTTTT
len: 16; abundance: few; j_gene: TRBJ2-7; d_gene: TRBD2; v_gene: TRBV7-2; CDR3aa: CASSSHRKRGTYEQYF; CDR3nt: TGTGCCAGCAGCTCCCATCGAAAGCGGGGTACCTACGAGCAGTACTTC
len: 13; abundance: once; j_gene: TRBJ1-2; d_gene: NA; v_gene: TRBV4-3; CDR3aa: CASSQADRYGYTF; CDR3nt: TGCGCCAGCAGCCAAGCTGACAGATATGGCTACACCTTC
len: 13; abundance: NA; j_gene: TRBJ1-1; d_gene: NA; v_gene: TRBV2; CDR3aa: CASNGDGLGEAFF; CDR3nt: TGTGCCAGCAATGGGGATGGGTTGGGGGAAGCTTTCTTT
len: 13; abundance: NA; j_gene: TRBJ1-1; d_gene: NA; v_gene: TRBV7-6; CDR3aa: CASSLEMNTEAFF; CDR3nt: TGTGCCAGCAGCTTAGAAATGAACACTGAAGCTTTCTTT
len: 15; abundance: NA; j_gene: TRBJ1-5; d_gene: NA; v_gene: TRBV4-2; CDR3aa: CASSQEVGFNQPQHF; CDR3nt: TGTGCCAGCAGCCAAGAGGTAGGGTTCAATCAGCCCCAGCATTTT
len: 16; abundance: NA; j_gene: TRBJ2-7; d_gene: NA; v_gene: TRBV7-9; CDR3aa: CASSYRAGRASYEQYF; CDR3nt: TGTGCCAGCAGTTACCGCGCGGGCAGGGCTTCCTACGAGCAGTACTTC
len: 13; abundance: NA; j_gene: TRBJ1-2; d_gene: NA; v_gene: TRBV7-9; CDR3aa: CASSRDKNYGYTF; CDR3nt: TGTGCCAGCAGCCGGGACAAAAACTATGGCTACACCTTC
len: 15; abundance: NA; j_gene: TRBJ1-2; d_gene: NA; v_gene: TRBV11-2; CDR3aa: CASSPTLDTNYGYTF; CDR3nt: TGTGCCAGCAGCCCTACCTTGGATACAAACTATGGCTACACCTTC
len: 16; abundance: NA; j_gene: TRBJ1-3; d_gene: NA; v_gene: TRBV5-1; CDR3aa: CASSWTGTNSGNTIYF; CDR3nt: TGCGCCAGCAGCTGGACCGGGACAAACTCTGGAAACACCATATATTTT
len: 13; abundance: NA; j_gene: TRBJ2-4; d_gene: NA; v_gene: TRBV29-1; CDR3aa: CSVEGLAKNIQYF; CDR3nt: TGCAGCGTTGAAGGGCTAGCCAAAAACATTCAGTACTTC
len: 17; abundance: NA; j_gene: TRBJ1-5; d_gene: NA; v_gene: TRBV7-9; CDR3aa: CASSLEGSWQKNQPQHF; CDR3nt: TGTGCCAGCAGCTTAGAAGGGTCGTGGCAGAAGAATCAGCCCCAGCATTTT
len: 15; abundance: once; j_gene: TRBJ1-5; d_gene: NA; v_gene: TRBV7-6; CDR3aa: CASSLNQGVNQPQHF; CDR3nt: TGTGCCAGCAGCTTAAATCAGGGCGTCAATCAGCCCCAGCATTTT
len: 13; abundance: NA; j_gene: TRBJ1-2; d_gene: NA; v_gene: TRBV6-6; CDR3aa: CASSTQGTYGYTF; CDR3nt: TGTGCCAGCAGTACCCAGGGGACCTATGGCTACACCTTC
len: 15; abundance: NA; j_gene: TRBJ1-1; d_gene: TRBD1; v_gene: TRBV7-9; CDR3aa: CASREIDRANTEAFF; CDR3nt: TGTGCCAGCAGGGAAATCGACAGGGCCAACACTGAAGCTTTCTTT
len: 14; abundance: NA; j_gene: TRBJ1-1; d_gene: TRBD1; v_gene: TRBV6-6; CDR3aa: CASSRQGADTEAFF; CDR3nt: TGTGCCAGCAGTCGACAGGGGGCGGATACTGAAGCTTTCTTT
len: 14; abundance: NA; j_gene: TRBJ2-2; d_gene: TRBD1; v_gene: TRBV2; CDR3aa: CASSRTGNTGELFF; CDR3nt: TGTGCCAGCAGTAGGACAGGGAACACCGGGGAGCTGTTTTTT
len: 13; abundance: NA; j_gene: TRBJ2-5; d_gene: NA; v_gene: TRBV12-5; CDR3aa: CASGFPGAETQYF; CDR3nt: TGTGCTAGTGGTTTTCCAGGAGCAGAGACCCAGTACTTC
len: 12; abundance: once; j_gene: TRBJ2-7; d_gene: NA; v_gene: TRBV7-9; CDR3aa: CASRGQGYEQYF; CDR3nt: TGTGCCAGCAGAGGCCAGGGGTACGAGCAGTACTTC
len: 15; abundance: NA; j_gene: TRBJ2-5; d_gene: TRBD2; v_gene: TRBV11-2; CDR3aa: CASSLAGGTQETQYF; CDR3nt: TGTGCCAGCAGCTTAGCGGGAGGGACCCAAGAGACCCAGTACTTC
len: 16; abundance: NA; j_gene: TRBJ2-2; d_gene: TRBD2; v_gene: TRBV7-7; CDR3aa: CASSLRGTSGAGELFF; CDR3nt: TGTGCCAGCAGCTTACGGGGGACTAGCGGGGCCGGGGAGCTGTTTTTT
len: 16; abundance: NA; j_gene: TRBJ1-3; d_gene: NA; v_gene: TRBV4-2; CDR3aa: CASSPWGRTSGNTIYF; CDR3nt: TGTGCCAGCAGCCCCTGGGGACGGACCTCTGGAAACACCATATATTTT
len: 14; abundance: NA; j_gene: TRBJ2-3; d_gene: NA; v_gene: TRBV6-5; CDR3aa: CASSYGKSTDTQYF; CDR3nt: TGTGCCAGCAGTTACGGGAAATCCACAGATACGCAGTATTTT
len: 15; abundance: NA; j_gene: TRBJ1-6; d_gene: NA; v_gene: TRBV27; CDR3aa: CASSSVTFLASPLHF; CDR3nt: TGTGCCAGCAGTTCTGTCACATTCCTCGCGTCACCCCTCCACTTT
len: 13; abundance: few; j_gene: TRBJ2-1; d_gene: NA; v_gene: TRBV9; CDR3aa: CASSVSRVGEQFF; CDR3nt: TGTGCCAGCAGCGTAAGCAGGGTCGGGGAGCAGTTCTTC
len: 11; abundance: NA; j_gene: TRBJ2-5; d_gene: NA; v_gene: TRBV30; CDR3aa: CAWSVLETQYF; CDR3nt: TGTGCCTGGAGTGTTTTGGAGACCCAGTACTTC
len: 13; abundance: NA; j_gene: TRBJ1-6; d_gene: NA; v_gene: TRBV15; CDR3aa: CATSRGTTSPLHF; CDR3nt: TGTGCCACCAGCAGGGGGACTACTTCACCCCTCCACTTT
len: 13; abundance: medium-sized; j_gene: TRBJ1-2; d_gene: NA; v_gene: TRBV30; CDR3aa: CAWSVVLAYGYTF; CDR3nt: TGTGCCTGGAGTGTAGTGCTAGCTTATGGCTACACCTTC
len: 14; abundance: few; j_gene: TRBJ1-2; d_gene: NA; v_gene: TRBV9; CDR3aa: CASSEGTDSGSYTF; CDR3nt: TGTGCCAGCAGCGAGGGTACAGATAGCGGTAGCTACACCTTC
len: 15; abundance: NA; j_gene: TRBJ1-6; d_gene: NA; v_gene: TRBV7-6; CDR3aa: CASSLDQIPNSPLHF; CDR3nt: TGTGCCAGCAGCTTAGACCAGATCCCTAATTCACCCCTCCACTTT
len: 14; abundance: NA; j_gene: TRBJ2-7; d_gene: NA; v_gene: TRBV2; CDR3aa: CASSPREGSYEQYF; CDR3nt: TGTGCCAGCTCCCCCCGTGAGGGGTCCTACGAGCAGTACTTC
len: 14; abundance: NA; j_gene: TRBJ1-4; d_gene: TRBD1; v_gene: TRBV5-1; CDR3aa: CASSLRTGDEKLFF; CDR3nt: TGCGCCAGCAGCTTAAGAACAGGGGACGAAAAACTGTTTTTT
len: 14; abundance: NA; j_gene: TRBJ1-6; d_gene: TRBD1; v_gene: TRBV5-8; CDR3aa: CASSRDRGSSPLHF; CDR3nt: TGTGCCAGCAGCCGGGACAGGGGAAGTTCACCCCTCCACTTT
len: 14; abundance: NA; j_gene: TRBJ1-1; d_gene: NA; v_gene: TRBV28; CDR3aa: CASSFGYRNTEAFF; CDR3nt: TGTGCCAGCAGTTTCGGGTACCGGAACACTGAAGCTTTCTTT
len: 16; abundance: NA; j_gene: TRBJ1-1; d_gene: TRBD1; v_gene: TRBV18; CDR3aa: CASSPMGTGGYTEAFF; CDR3nt: TGTGCCAGCTCACCTATGGGGACAGGGGGGTACACTGAAGCTTTCTTT
len: 15; abundance: few; j_gene: TRBJ1-6; d_gene: TRBD1; v_gene: TRBV5-4; CDR3aa: CASSSPGTGRSPLHF; CDR3nt: TGTGCCAGCAGCTCGCCCGGGACAGGGAGGTCACCCCTCCACTTT
len: 15; abundance: NA; j_gene: TRBJ1-2; d_gene: NA; v_gene: TRBV5-1; CDR3aa: CASSPAGEPFYGYTF; CDR3nt: TGCGCCAGCAGCCCCGCAGGAGAACCATTCTATGGCTACACCTTC
len: 13; abundance: few; j_gene: TRBJ1-2; d_gene: NA; v_gene: TRBV19; CDR3aa: CASRATANYGYTF; CDR3nt: TGTGCCAGTAGGGCGACCGCTAACTATGGCTACACCTTC
len: 12; abundance: NA; j_gene: TRBJ2-2; d_gene: NA; v_gene: TRBV6-1; CDR3aa: CASIKHTGELFF; CDR3nt: TGTGCCAGCATCAAACATACCGGGGAGCTGTTTTTT
len: 13; abundance: NA; j_gene: TRBJ2-3; d_gene: NA; v_gene: TRBV6-4; CDR3aa: CASAPGAADTQYF; CDR3nt: TGTGCCAGCGCCCCTGGGGCGGCAGATACGCAGTATTTT
len: 14; abundance: NA; j_gene: TRBJ2-7; d_gene: NA; v_gene: TRBV9; CDR3aa: CASSVLGTSYEQYF; CDR3nt: TGTGCCAGCAGCGTTTTAGGCACCTCCTACGAGCAGTACTTC
len: 17; abundance: NA; j_gene: TRBJ1-2; d_gene: TRBD1; v_gene: TRBV5-6; CDR3aa: CASSLPGQGASNYGYTF; CDR3nt: TGTGCCAGCAGCTTACCGGGACAGGGGGCTTCGAACTATGGCTACACCTTC